This TCR beta chain is drawn from a study of cytomegalovirus exposure and HLA in healthy donors. Study context: Around 180 million T cells yielded more than 90 million unique TCR beta sequences, as an earlier analysis found. Findings and limits, study-wide: Later analysis reportedly placed an Asian-associated ancestry cluster below the roughly 680-donor mean in N-insertions. Among the sequence variants, a highly shared cluster was likely an artifact of sequencing. Later genetic work tied a missense DCLRE1C variant to beta-chain V and J trimming.

Germline assignment: CDR1 SNHLY and CDR2 FYNNEI. Trimming took off 6 bases at V and 0 bases at J, with 8 bases between the two ends. CDR3 size: 13 residues. There are a few counts of this clone. The antigen remains unidentified. 60 Vbeta and 13 Jbeta primers were used in PCR. Some clones are missing from TCRdb's copy, which holds only in-frame ones; the method was immunoSEQ multiplex PCR. The table has over 150,000 clones, approximately 78% seen once. The receptor was isolated from a woman aged 18-29 years in good health and CMV-seronegative. V usage is TRBV2 and J usage is TRBJ1-1, with D perhaps matching TRBD1 (5 bases). The sample consisted of PBMCs. Written as DNA, the CDR3 is TGTGCCAGCAGACTGACAGTGAACACTGAAGCTTTCTTT. This translates into CASRLTVNTEAFF.